This T cell receptor (beta chain) was retrieved from a study of radiotherapy plus CTLA-4 blockade in lung cancer. Study-wide context: Objective responses were recorded in over 15% of patients, with disease control recorded in 25% to 40%.

The assay was immunoSEQ multiplex PCR, and TCRdb's table has in-frame clones only and misses some. The table lists around 70,000 clones, more than 70% of them singletons, with around a sixth in the top ten. This CDR3 region has 14 residues. The germline V gene encodes CDR1 LNHDA and CDR2 SQIVND (reference sequence). V lost 4 bases, J lost 4 bases, and 5 bases stayed unmatched. The sequencing here drew on peripheral blood, taken from a patient treated with radiotherapy plus ipilimumab. This TCR derives from a human donor with non-small cell lung cancer whose response to radiotherapy plus ipilimumab could not be evaluated. Some clones in this sample may be carry-over from other donors' samples. The genes are TRBV19 and TRBJ1-2, with TRBD1 matching over 8 bases. In DNA form, the CDR3 reads TGTGCCAGTAGTAAAGGCAGGGGGCTCTATGGCTACACCTTC. This codes for CASSKGRGLYGYTF.